This T cell receptor (beta chain) appears in the sequencing data of a study of OX40 agonist ivuxolimab in advanced cancers. Study findings and constraints: In the 0.1-3.0 mg/kg groups, partial responders showed among the lowest expansion.

Sequenced by immunoSEQ multiplex PCR; TCRdb stores in-frame clones only, minus some. The table records 50,000 to 85,000 clones, around 86% of them present only once. The table lists this clone with a count of one. Its specificity is not known. The sequencing here drew on CD4+ or CD8+ T cells sorted from blood, taken in a trial of the OX40 agonist ivuxolimab. This sequence was found in an adult with an advanced solid tumor such as melanoma, head and neck, liver or kidney cancer.

The CDR3 nucleotides read TGTGCCAGCAGCCTCGACAGGGGCCAAGAGACCCAGTACTTC. Translating gives CASSLDRGQETQYF. The V and J genes are TRBV11-2 and TRBJ2-5, with 8 bases identical to TRBD1. CDR3 length equals 14 residues. With V trimmed by 5 bases and J by 1 base, 3 bases remained unmatched. Germline CDR1 and CDR2: SGHAT and FQNNGV.